This is a list of T cell receptor beta chains from one sample in a study of shared clonotypes between healthy human individuals. Clones were read by immunoSEQ multiplex PCR, and TCRdb kept only the in-frame ones, dropping some. The data contain more than 2,000,000 clones, 85% to 95% of them singletons. The sequenced sample was naive CD4+ T cells from PBMCs. These receptors were taken from a man in his late teens or twenties in good health. Some clones in this sample may be carry-over from other donors' samples. Each CDR3 is given with its conserved first and last residue. A D gene is named only where the DNA matches it firmly. Expanded clones get a size class; other rows say once, few or many, or leave the size out.

abundance	d_gene	v_gene	j_gene	CDR3aa	CDR3nt
.	.	TRBV7-9	TRBJ1-3	CASSLLARNTIYF	TGTGCCAGCAGCTTATTAGCTCGAAACACCATATATTTT
.	.	TRBV10-3	TRBJ2-7	CAITTVYEQYF	TGTGCCATCACGACCGTATACGAGCAGTACTTC
.	.	TRBV18	TRBJ1-4	CASSPGLGEKLFF	TGTGCCAGCTCACCCGGGTTAGGTGAAAAACTGTTTTTT
.	.	TRBV5-1	TRBJ2-7	CASSETRSSYEQYF	TGCGCCAGCAGCGAAACCAGGTCTTCCTACGAGCAGTACTTC
few	.	TRBV30	TRBJ1-1	CAGVQATEAFF	TGTGCCGGGGTGCAGGCCACTGAAGCTTTCTTT
.	.	TRBV7-8	TRBJ2-7	CASSWGASEQYF	TGTGCCAGCAGCTGGGGGGCGTCCGAGCAGTACTTC
.	TRBD1	TRBV19	TRBJ2-1	CASNKQGSYNEQFF	TGTGCCAGTAATAAACAGGGGTCCTACAATGAGCAGTTCTTC
.	.	TRBV2	TRBJ2-1	CASSGLRGVYNEQFF	TGTGCCAGCAGCGGGTTGCGCGGCGTCTACAATGAGCAGTTCTTC
.	TRBD2	TRBV28	TRBJ2-3	CASSGGLAGVLGTQYF	TGTGCCAGCAGTGGAGGACTAGCGGGTGTTCTGGGTACGCAGTATTTT
.	TRBD1	TRBV6-6	TRBJ1-2	CASRGTGANYGYTF	TGTGCCAGCAGGGGGACAGGGGCTAACTATGGCTACACCTTC
.	.	TRBV4-2	TRBJ2-5	CASSQGGGRETQYF	TGTGCCAGCAGCCAAGGAGGGGGACGTGAGACCCAGTACTTC
once	TRBD1	TRBV28	TRBJ2-7	CASSLLGQGPYEQYF	TGTGCCAGCAGTTTGTTGGGACAGGGTCCCTACGAGCAGTACTTC
.	TRBD1	TRBV6-4	TRBJ1-2	CASSVQGGLTPYGYTF	TGTGCCAGCAGTGTGCAAGGGGGCCTCACGCCCTATGGCTACACCTTC
.	.	TRBV7-9	TRBJ1-3	CASSLIAGSSGNTIYF	TGTGCCAGCAGCTTAATTGCGGGATCCTCTGGAAACACCATATATTTT